This passage covers 4 T cell receptor beta chains from one sample sequenced in a study of blood T cell repertoires in COVID-19. Profiling relied on immunoSEQ multiplex PCR, and the TCRdb table lists in-frame clones only, not all of them. The sample includes about 140,000 clones, over 60% of them seen just once. Input material: peripheral blood. The source of these receptors is a woman aged 45-65 years with active or convalescent COVID-19.

The rearrangement links TRBV28 to TRBJ1-1; 7 bases align to TRBD1. With 6 bases clipped from V and 3 bases from J, the junction kept 10 bases outside the gene matches. The V gene's germline CDR1 is MDHEN and CDR2 SYDVKM. The CDR3 loop spans 15 amino acids. CDR3: CASRKNRGGYTEAFF. The CDR3 DNA reads TGTGCCAGCAGAAAAAACAGGGGCGGGTACACTGAAGCTTTCTTT.

The V and J genes are TRBV7-8 and TRBJ1-4; D may be TRBD1 (6 bases). This CDR3 contains 17 residues. Trimming shortened V by 1 base and J by 5 bases, and 17 bases separated the two germline ends. Germline CDR1 is SGHVS and CDR2 is FQNEAQ. The CDR3 reads CASSLEGEGMTNEKLFF. The CDR3 DNA is TGTGCCAGCAGCTTAGAGGGGGAGGGGATGACAAATGAAAAACTGTTTTTT.

This clone was observed a single time. The V gene is TRBV10-3, the J gene TRBJ2-3; 10 nucleotides agree with TRBD2. The CDR3 is made up of 17 amino acids. CDR1 and CDR2 from the germline V gene are ENHRY and SYGVKD. J lost 4 bases, V lost 4 bases, and 11 bases had no gene match. CDR3 residues: CAISGSQRGGRADTQYF. The CDR3 DNA is TGTGCCATCAGTGGGTCACAGCGGGGGGGCAGGGCAGATACGCAGTATTTT.

As to this clone: One end of the junction varies from germline; a read error may be responsible. The V and J genes are TRBV5-1 and TRBJ2-7, with D perhaps matching TRBD2 (7 bases). CDR3 length: 17 amino acids. Germline-derived CDR1 and CDR2 are SGHRS and YFSETQ. The CDR3 DNA sequence: TGCGCCCGCAGCGAGGGGGGGGTAGGGCCCCCCTTCTACGAGCAGTACTTC. This sequence encodes CARSEGGVGPPFYEQYF.